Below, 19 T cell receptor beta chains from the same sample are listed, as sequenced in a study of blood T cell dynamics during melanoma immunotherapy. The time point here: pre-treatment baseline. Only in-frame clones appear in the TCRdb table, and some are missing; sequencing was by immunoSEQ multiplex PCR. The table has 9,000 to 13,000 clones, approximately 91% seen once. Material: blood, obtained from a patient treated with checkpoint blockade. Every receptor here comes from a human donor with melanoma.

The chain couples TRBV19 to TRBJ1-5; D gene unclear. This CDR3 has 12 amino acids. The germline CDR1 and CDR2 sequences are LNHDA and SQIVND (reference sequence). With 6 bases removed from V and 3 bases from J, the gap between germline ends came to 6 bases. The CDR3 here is CASSTYNQPQHF. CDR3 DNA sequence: TGTGCCAGTAGCACCTACAATCAGCCCCAGCATTTT.

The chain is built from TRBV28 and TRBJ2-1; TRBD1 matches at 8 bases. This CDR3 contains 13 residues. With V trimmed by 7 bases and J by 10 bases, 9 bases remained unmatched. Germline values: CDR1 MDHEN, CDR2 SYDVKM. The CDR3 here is CASKFPTGDEQFF. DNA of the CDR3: TGTGCCAGCAAGTTTCCGACAGGGGACGAGCAGTTCTTC.

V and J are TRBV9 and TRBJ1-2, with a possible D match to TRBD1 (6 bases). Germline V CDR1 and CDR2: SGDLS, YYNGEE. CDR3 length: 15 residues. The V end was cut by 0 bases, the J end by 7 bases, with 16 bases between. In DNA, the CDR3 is TGTGCCAGCAGCGTAGTCCCCCAAGGGGGTCGTGGCTACACCTTC. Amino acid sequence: CASSVVPQGGRGYTF. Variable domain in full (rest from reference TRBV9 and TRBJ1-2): DSGVTQTPKHLITATGQRVTLRCSPRSGDLSVYWYQQSLDQGLQFLIQYYNGEERAKGNILERFSAQQFPDLHSELNLSSLELGDSALYFCASSVVPQGGRGYTFGSGTRLTVV.

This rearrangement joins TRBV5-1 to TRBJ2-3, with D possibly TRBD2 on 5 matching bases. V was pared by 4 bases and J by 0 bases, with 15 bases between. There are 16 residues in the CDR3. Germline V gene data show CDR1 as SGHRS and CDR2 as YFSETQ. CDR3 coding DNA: TGCGCCAGCAGCATCGGACTCGACGGTAGCACAGATACGCAGTATTTT. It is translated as CASSIGLDGSTDTQYF.

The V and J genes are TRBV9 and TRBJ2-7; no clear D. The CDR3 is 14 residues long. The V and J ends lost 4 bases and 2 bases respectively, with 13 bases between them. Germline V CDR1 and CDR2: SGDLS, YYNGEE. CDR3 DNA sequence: TGTGCCAGCAGCATCTCAGGTGCCCCCTACGAGCAGTACTTC. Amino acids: CASSISGAPYEQYF.

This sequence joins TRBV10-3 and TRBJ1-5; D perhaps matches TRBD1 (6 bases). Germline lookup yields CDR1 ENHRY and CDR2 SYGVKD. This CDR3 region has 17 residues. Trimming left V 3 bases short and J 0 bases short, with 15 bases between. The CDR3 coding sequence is TGTGCCATCAGTGACCCTATCCGACAGGTTAGCAATCAGCCCCAGCATTTT. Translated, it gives CAISDPIRQVSNQPQHF.

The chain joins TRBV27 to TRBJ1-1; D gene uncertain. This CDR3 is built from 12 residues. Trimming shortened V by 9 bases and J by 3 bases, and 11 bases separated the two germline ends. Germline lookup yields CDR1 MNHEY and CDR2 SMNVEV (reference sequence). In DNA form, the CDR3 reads TGTGCCAGTAGGAGCGGGGACACTGAAGCTTTCTTT. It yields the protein CASRSGDTEAFF.

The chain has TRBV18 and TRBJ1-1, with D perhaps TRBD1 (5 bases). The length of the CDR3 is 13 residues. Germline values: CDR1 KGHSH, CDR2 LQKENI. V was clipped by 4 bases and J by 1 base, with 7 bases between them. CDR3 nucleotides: TGTGCCAGCTCACGGGACTGGAACACTGAAGCTTTCTTT. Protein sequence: CASSRDWNTEAFF. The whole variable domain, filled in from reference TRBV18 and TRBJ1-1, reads NAGVMQNPRHLVRRRGQEARLRCSPMKGHSHVYWYRQLPEEGLKFMVYLQKENIIDESGMPKERFSAEFPKEGPSILRIQQVVRGDSAAYFCASSRDWNTEAFFGQGTRLTVV.

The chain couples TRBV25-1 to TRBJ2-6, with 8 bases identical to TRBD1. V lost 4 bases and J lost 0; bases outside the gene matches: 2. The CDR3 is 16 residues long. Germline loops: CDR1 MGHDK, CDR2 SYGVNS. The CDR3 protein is CASSGTGFSGANVLTF. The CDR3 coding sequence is TGTGCCAGCAGTGGGACAGGGTTCTCTGGGGCCAACGTCCTGACTTTC.

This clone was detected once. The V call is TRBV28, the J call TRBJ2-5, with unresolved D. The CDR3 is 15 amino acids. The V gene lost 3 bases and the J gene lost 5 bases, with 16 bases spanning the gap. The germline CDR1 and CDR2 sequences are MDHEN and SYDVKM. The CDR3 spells CASSFSGRIRETQYF. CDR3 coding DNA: TGTGCCAGCAGTTTCTCCGGACGTATTAGGGAGACCCAGTACTTC.

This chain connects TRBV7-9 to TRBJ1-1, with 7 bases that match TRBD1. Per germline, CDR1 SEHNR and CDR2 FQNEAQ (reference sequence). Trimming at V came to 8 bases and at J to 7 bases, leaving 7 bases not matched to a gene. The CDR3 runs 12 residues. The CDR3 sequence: CASHRQGREAFF. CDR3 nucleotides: TGTGCCAGCCATCGACAGGGACGTGAAGCTTTCTTT.

The CDR3 protein is CASSYGGKQYF. The CDR3 coding sequence is TGTGCCAGCAGTTACGGGGGTAAGCAGTACTTC. V gene TRBV6-5 combines with J gene TRBJ2-7; D may match TRBD1 or TRBD2 (5 bases each). This CDR3 spans 11 amino acids. The germline gives CDR1 MNHEY, CDR2 SVGAGI. V was cut by 2 bases and J by 8 bases, with 7 bases left in between.

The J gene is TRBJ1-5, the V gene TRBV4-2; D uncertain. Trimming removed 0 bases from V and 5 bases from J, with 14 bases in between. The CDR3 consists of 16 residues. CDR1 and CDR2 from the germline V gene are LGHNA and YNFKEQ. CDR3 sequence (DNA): TGTGCCAGCAGCCAAGATCTACCGACACTCGATCAGCCCCAGCATTTT. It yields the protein CASSQDLPTLDQPQHF.

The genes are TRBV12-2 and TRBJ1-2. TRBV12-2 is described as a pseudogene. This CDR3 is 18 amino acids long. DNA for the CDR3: TGTGCAAGTCGCTTAGTGCCCCGAACGACTCCGGGGGGCTATGGCTACACCTTC. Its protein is CASRLVPRTTPGGYGYTF.

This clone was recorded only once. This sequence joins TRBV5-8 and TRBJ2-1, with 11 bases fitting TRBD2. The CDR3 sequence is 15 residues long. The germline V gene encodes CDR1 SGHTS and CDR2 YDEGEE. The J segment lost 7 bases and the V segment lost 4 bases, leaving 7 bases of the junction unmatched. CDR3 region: CASSRSGRGFNEQFF. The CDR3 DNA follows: TGTGCCAGCAGCCGTAGCGGGAGGGGGTTTAATGAGCAGTTCTTC.

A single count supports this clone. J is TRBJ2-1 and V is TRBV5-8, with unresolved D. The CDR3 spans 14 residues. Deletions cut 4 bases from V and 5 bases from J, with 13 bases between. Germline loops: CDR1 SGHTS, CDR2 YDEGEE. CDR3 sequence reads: CASSRPDWHNEQFF. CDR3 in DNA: TGTGCCAGCAGCCGACCCGACTGGCACAATGAGCAGTTCTTC. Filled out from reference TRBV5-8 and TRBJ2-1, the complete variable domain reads EAGVTQSPTHLIKTRGQQATLRCSPISGHTSVYWYQQALGLGLQFLLWYDEGEERNRGNFPPRFSGRQFPNYSSELNVNALELEDSALYLCASSRPDWHNEQFFGPGTRLTVL.

The CDR3 DNA reads TGTGCCAGCAGCTATTCCTGGGAGACCCAGTACTTC. Its protein is CASSYSWETQYF. The rearrangement links TRBV7-6 to TRBJ2-5; no firm D call. The length of the CDR3 is 12 residues. V gave up 4 bases and J gave up 5 bases, with 8 bases separating them. Per the germline V gene, CDR1 is SGHVS and CDR2 is FNYEAQ.

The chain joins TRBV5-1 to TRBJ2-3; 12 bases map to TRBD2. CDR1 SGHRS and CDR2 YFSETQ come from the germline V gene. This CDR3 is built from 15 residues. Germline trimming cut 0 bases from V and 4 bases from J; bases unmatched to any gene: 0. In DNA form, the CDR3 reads TGCGCCAGCAGCTTGGGACTAGCGGGAGCAGATACGCAGTATTTT. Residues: CASSLGLAGADTQYF.

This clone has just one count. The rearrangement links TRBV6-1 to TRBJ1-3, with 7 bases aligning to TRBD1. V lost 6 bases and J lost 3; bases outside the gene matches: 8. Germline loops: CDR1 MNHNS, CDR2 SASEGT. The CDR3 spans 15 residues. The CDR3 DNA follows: TGTGCCAGCAGCGCGACAGGGACGAGTGGAAACACCATATATTTT. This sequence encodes CASSATGTSGNTIYF.